The 29 T cell receptor beta chains presented below share a single source sample, sequenced in a study of shared clonotypes between healthy human individuals. Sequencing used immunoSEQ multiplex PCR; TCRdb keeps in-frame clones, though not all of them. This sample has around 440,000 clones, with approximately 71% found just once. Sequenced material: PBMCs. The receptors were sampled from a woman aged 40-49 years in good health. Some clones in this sample may be carry-over from other donors' samples.

The chain is built from TRBV30 and TRBJ1-5; D remains unclear. The CDR3 is 14 amino acids. The germline V gene encodes CDR1 GTSNPN and CDR2 SVGIG (reference sequence). The V gene lost 0 bases and the J gene lost 7 bases, with 13 bases spanning the gap. CDR3 in amino acids: CAWSVIGSRQPQHF. The CDR3 DNA follows: TGTGCCTGGAGTGTCATCGGCTCACGGCAGCCCCAGCATTTT.

The rearrangement joins TRBV5-4 to TRBJ2-1, with TRBD2 as a possible D gene (5 bases). Trimming left V 7 bases short and J 6 bases short, with 14 bases between. The CDR3 totals 13 residues. CDR1 is SGHNT, CDR2 YYREEE, per germline (reference sequence). The CDR3, as DNA: TGTGCCAGCTCCATGGGAGCCTCCAATGAGCAGTTCTTC. This translates into CASSMGASNEQFF. Variable domain in full (rest from reference TRBV5-4 and TRBJ2-1): ETGVTQSPTHLIKTRGQQVTLRCSSQSGHNTVSWYQQALGQGPQFIFQYYREEENGRGNFPPRFSGLQFPNYSSELNVNALELDDSALYLCASSMGASNEQFFGPGTRLTVL.

The chain carries TRBV25-1 and TRBJ2-1, with TRBD2 identical over 8 bases. The CDR3 totals 13 residues. In germline, CDR1 is MGHDK, CDR2 SYGVNS. The V gene end was trimmed by 11 bases and the J gene end by 9 bases; junction bases not matched to a gene: 12. CDR3 in amino acids: CAAGGGKGTEQFF. CDR3 sequence (DNA): TGTGCCGCCGGGGGGGGGAAAGGTACTGAGCAGTTCTTC.

J is TRBJ1-1 and V is TRBV28, with D hard to call. Germline-derived CDR1 and CDR2 are MDHEN and SYDVKM. This CDR3 is built from 12 residues. Trimming pared 3 bases from V and 8 bases from J, leaving 10 bases between. The DNA for the CDR3 is TGTGCCAGCAGTTTTCTGCAGGCCGAAGCTTTCTTT. Translation gives CASSFLQAEAFF.

This clone has only a few counts. The chain joins TRBV6-5 to TRBJ2-1; D perhaps matches TRBD1 (6 bases). CDR3 length: 16 residues. Germline V CDR1 and CDR2: MNHEY, SVGAGI. Deletions cut 4 bases from V and 3 bases from J, with 16 bases between. The CDR3 bases are TGTGCCAGCAGTTCCCTCGGGGAAGGGGGCTACAATGAGCAGTTCTTC. Encoded protein: CASSSLGEGGYNEQFF.

The rearrangement uses TRBV5-6 and TRBJ1-1; the D gene is possibly TRBD1 (6 bases). Germline-derived CDR1 and CDR2 are SGHDT and YYEEEE. The CDR3 has 14 amino acids. The V end was cut by 4 bases, the J end by 1 base, with 11 bases between. The CDR3 bases are TGTGCCAGCAGCCACGGGACACAGAACACTGAAGCTTTCTTT. It codes for CASSHGTQNTEAFF.

The chain couples TRBV18 to TRBJ2-3; D is unresolved. CDR1 and CDR2 from the germline V gene are KGHSH and LQKENI. The CDR3 sequence is 13 residues long. Trimming took off 3 bases at V and 3 bases at J, with 7 bases between the two ends. CDR3 in DNA: TGTGCCAGCTCACCCTCGGTTACAGATACGCAGTATTTT. This translates into CASSPSVTDTQYF.

The chain uses TRBV27 and TRBJ2-3; D is unresolved. Germline CDR1 is MNHEY and CDR2 is SMNVEV (reference sequence). V lost 7 bases and J lost 0, with 8 bases in between. This CDR3 spans 13 amino acids. CDR3 sequence: CASKVTSTDTQYF. In DNA, the CDR3 is TGTGCCAGCAAGGTCACAAGCACAGATACGCAGTATTTT.

The genes are TRBV9 and TRBJ2-1; possible D gene TRBD2, 6 bases. V lost 2 bases and J lost 5, with 14 bases in between. CDR1 and CDR2 (germline): SGDLS, YYNGEE. The CDR3 has 15 residues. Here the CDR3 DNA reads TGTGCCAGCAGCGTGTACGGGACTGAGGACAATGAGCAGTTCTTC. It codes for CASSVYGTEDNEQFF.

The gene calls are TRBV5-1 and TRBJ1-2; no clear D. V was trimmed by 0 bases and J by 6 bases, leaving 12 bases between them. The CDR3 loop spans 14 amino acids. The germline V gene encodes CDR1 SGHRS and CDR2 YFSETQ. DNA for the CDR3: TGCGCCAGCAGCTTGGAGTCAAGCGAAGATGGCTACACCTTC. Protein product: CASSLESSEDGYTF.

The J gene is TRBJ2-3, the V gene TRBV4-1; 7 bases agree with TRBD2. The CDR3 loop spans 14 amino acids. Germline V CDR1 and CDR2: MGHRA, YSYEKL. V was pared by 5 bases and J by 3 bases, with 5 bases of the junction left unmatched. The CDR3 protein is CASSSGAGTDTQYF. CDR3 nucleotides: TGCGCCAGCAGCAGCGGGGCCGGGACAGATACGCAGTATTTT.

The chain combines TRBV9 with TRBJ2-3; no clear D. The CDR3 totals 13 residues. V shed 0 bases and J shed 5 bases, with 7 bases lying between them. The germline V gene has CDR1 SGDLS and CDR2 YYNGEE. The CDR3 protein is CASSVVGEDTQYF. CDR3 bases: TGTGCCAGCAGCGTAGTTGGGGAAGATACGCAGTATTTT.

The rearrangement links TRBV9 to TRBJ2-7, with TRBD2 identical over 7 bases. Germline values: CDR1 SGDLS, CDR2 YYNGEE. With V trimmed by 2 bases and J by 3 bases, 2 bases remained unmatched. The CDR3 loop spans 13 amino acids. The CDR3 nucleotides read TGTGCCAGCAGCGTGGGGGGGTACTACGAGCAGTACTTC. Its translation: CASSVGGYYEQYF.

This chain uses TRBV7-2 with TRBJ2-7; 11 bases align to TRBD2. V lost 5 bases, J lost 0 bases, and 3 bases stayed unmatched. The CDR3 has 15 amino acids. Germline V gene sequence: CDR1 SGHTA, CDR2 FQGNSA. The CDR3 reads CASSRTSGSSYEQYF. The CDR3 bases are TGTGCCAGCAGCCGAACTAGCGGGAGCTCCTACGAGCAGTACTTC.

The chain recombines TRBV27 with TRBJ1-2; no clear D gene. Germline CDR1 is MNHEY and CDR2 is SMNVEV (reference sequence). V was trimmed by 3 bases and J by 8 bases, leaving 13 bases between them. The CDR3 sequence is 13 residues long. CDR3 nucleotides: TGTGCCAGCAGTTTGCTGGGAATGGGCGGCTACACCTTC. It yields the protein CASSLLGMGGYTF.

This clone was seen a few times. V and J are TRBV7-2 and TRBJ1-2, with TRBD1 matching over 9 bases. The CDR3 contains 14 residues. Germline loops: CDR1 SGHTA, CDR2 FQGNSA. The V and J ends lost 5 bases and 8 bases, in that order; junction bases with no gene match: 9. The CDR3 loop reads CASSPGNRGRGYTF. CDR3 sequence (DNA): TGTGCCAGCAGCCCCGGGAACAGGGGGCGAGGCTACACCTTC. Drawing the rest from reference TRBV7-2 and TRBJ1-2, the complete variable domain is GAGVSQSPSNKVTEKGKDVELRCDPISGHTALYWYRQSLGQGLEFLIYFQGNSAPDKSGLPSDRFSAERTGGSVSTLTIQRTQQEDSAVYLCASSPGNRGRGYTFGSGTRLTVV.

There are many counts of this clone. The chain joins TRBV19 to TRBJ1-5; 11 bases map to TRBD1. The trim removed 3 bases at V and 2 bases at J, leaving 12 bases unmatched. The CDR3 loop spans 19 amino acids. Looked up from germline, CDR1 is LNHDA and CDR2 is SQIVND (reference sequence). The CDR3 region is CASSIIVGTGGFGNQPQHF. The DNA of the CDR3 is TGTGCCAGTAGTATCATAGTGGGGACAGGGGGATTCGGCAATCAGCCCCAGCATTTT.

This chain uses TRBV5-1 with TRBJ1-4, with TRBD1 as a possible D gene (6 bases). The CDR3 length is 12 residues. V dropped 5 bases and J dropped 7 bases, with 9 bases sitting between them. Per germline, CDR1 SGHRS and CDR2 YFSETQ. The CDR3 DNA sequence: TGCGCCAGCAGACAGGGTGGTGAAAAACTGTTTTTT. It is translated as CASRQGGEKLFF.

This clone was seen a single time. The rearrangement joins TRBV30 to TRBJ1-2; D remains ambiguous. This CDR3 is 13 amino acids long. Germline lookup yields CDR1 GTSNPN and CDR2 SVGIG (reference sequence). V was trimmed by 0 bases and J by 6 bases, leaving 11 bases between them. CDR3 sequence: CAWSVPGKDGYTF. In DNA form, the CDR3 reads TGTGCCTGGAGTGTACCGGGGAAGGATGGCTACACCTTC.

J is TRBJ2-7 and V is TRBV11-2; TRBD1 matches 9 bases. Trimming at V came to 8 bases and at J to 2 bases, leaving 7 bases not matched to a gene. In germline, CDR1 is SGHAT, CDR2 FQNNGV. This CDR3 is built from 14 residues. The CDR3 nucleotides are TGTGCCAGCTCTCCCGGGACAGGGACCTACGAGCAGTACTTC. It encodes CASSPGTGTYEQYF.

Concerning this clone itself: One base away lies a much larger clone, so this may be a sequencing read error. Since no conserved phenylalanine or tryptophan closes the CDR3, a read error is the likely cause. The chain joins TRBV18 to TRBJ1-5, with 9 bases lining up with TRBD1. Germline CDR1 is KGHSH and CDR2 is LQKENI. The junction had 5 bases not matched to a gene; V was cut back by 4 bases and J by 7 bases. The CDR3 extends over 14 amino acids. The CDR3 is CASSHRGPGQPQHS. Written as DNA, the CDR3 is TGTGCCAGCTCACACAGGGGGCCGGGGCAGCCCCAGCATTCT.

The gene calls are TRBV11-3 and TRBJ1-1; D is unresolved. This CDR3 contains 14 residues. CDR1 and CDR2 (germline): SGHNT, YENEEA. The V and J ends lost 5 bases and 4 bases respectively, with 14 bases between them. The CDR3 reads CASSELHGLTEAFF. The CDR3 DNA follows: TGTGCCAGCAGCGAACTTCATGGGCTCACTGAAGCTTTCTTT.

The chain is built from TRBV5-1 and TRBJ2-1; 7 bases match TRBD1. CDR3 length equals 13 residues. With 4 bases clipped from V and 7 bases from J, the junction kept 5 bases outside the gene matches. Germline assignment: CDR1 SGHRS and CDR2 YFSETQ. CDR3 nucleotides: TGCGCCAGCAGCATGACAGGGTTTAATGAGCAGTTCTTC. Amino acids: CASSMTGFNEQFF.

The rearrangement links TRBV9 to TRBJ2-5; 8 bases are shared with TRBD2. V was pared by 0 bases and J by 7 bases, with 5 bases of the junction left unmatched. The CDR3 has 14 amino acids. Germline CDR1 SGDLS, CDR2 YYNGEE. CDR3 amino acids: CASSVEASGWTQYF. The CDR3 region has the DNA TGTGCCAGCAGCGTAGAGGCTAGCGGGTGGACCCAGTACTTC.

V gene TRBV5-1 combines with J gene TRBJ2-7; D may be TRBD2 (5 bases). Germline V gives CDR1 SGHRS, CDR2 YFSETQ. V lost 4 bases to trimming and J lost 5 bases, with 13 bases between them. This CDR3 comprises 13 residues. The CDR3 DNA reads as TGCGCCAGCAGCCGGGGAGACGGGGACGAGCAGTACTTC. Translating it yields CASSRGDGDEQYF.

The chain carries TRBV9 and TRBJ2-1; unclear D gene. CDR3 length: 14 amino acids. V was pared by 4 bases and J by 4 bases, with 12 bases between. Germline lookup yields CDR1 SGDLS and CDR2 YYNGEE. CDR3 coding DNA: TGTGCCAGCAGCCCAACGGACGGTTACAATGAGCAGTTCTTC. It codes for CASSPTDGYNEQFF.

V usage is TRBV2 and J usage is TRBJ1-2, with 9 bases fitting TRBD1. The CDR3 covers 15 residues. The V and J ends lost 1 base and 4 bases, in that order; junction bases with no gene match: 4. CDR1 and CDR2 from the germline V gene are SNHLY and FYNNEI. CDR3 sequence reads: CASSEDRGRIYGYTF. CDR3 nucleotide sequence: TGTGCCAGCAGTGAAGACAGGGGGCGCATCTATGGCTACACCTTC.

Comment on this clone: Other DNA sequences in this sample translate to the same CDR3. The rearrangement links TRBV6-4 to TRBJ2-2, with no clear D. The CDR3 extends over 13 amino acids. V dropped 4 bases and J dropped 3 bases, with 6 bases sitting between them. CDR1 MRHNA and CDR2 SNTAGT come from the germline V gene. CDR3 protein: CASSAGDTGELFF. In DNA, the CDR3 is TGTGCCAGCAGTGCCGGTGACACCGGGGAGCTGTTTTTT.

This clone was seen more than once but under ten times. The V and J genes are TRBV7-9 and TRBJ2-1, with D possibly matching TRBD1 (6 bases). V was shortened by 6 bases and J by 4 bases, with 13 bases between the two germline ends. Germline loops: CDR1 SEHNR, CDR2 FQNEAQ (reference sequence). The CDR3 contains 14 residues. The CDR3 DNA reads as TGTGCCAGCAGACGCTCCAGGGGATACAATGAGCAGTTCTTC. It is translated as CASRRSRGYNEQFF.